This T cell receptor (beta chain) was profiled in a study of T cells in Graves' hyperthyroidism and ophthalmopathy (dated by TCRdb to between 2019 and 2020). Study-level background: Peripheral blood was sampled at the time of initial diagnosis, prior to any treatment. TCR V-J signatures able to tell the groups apart were searched for in a discovery cohort of 100 patients, of whom more than 40 had Graves' ophthalmopathy and 57 had stable Graves' hyperthyroidism. Whether ophthalmopathy could be predicted prospectively was tested in an independent validation cohort made up of fewer than 20 hyperthyroidism patients plus 17 patients who later progressed to ophthalmopathy. The 95 to 100 discovery patients were randomly split 7:3 into training and test sets. Thyroid tissue and blood T-cell repertoires from more than 5 Graves' hyperthyroidism patients were also compared in the study. Following sampling, methimazole starting at 30 mg daily was given to hyperthyroidism patients, and high-dose intravenous methylprednisolone was given to ophthalmopathy patients. The paper reports TCR Vbeta CDR3 sequencing of roughly 140 peripheral blood samples: fewer than 50 ophthalmopathy, roughly 80 hyperthyroidism and 17 progressor patients. General conclusions and limits of the study: Most expanded thyroid clonotypes (frequency above 0.001) were also detected in blood, suggesting blood repertoires may reflect thyroid immune responses. A model built on a 13 V-J signature distinguished ophthalmopathy from stable hyperthyroidism, reaching 85% to 90% sensitivity and approximately 81% specificity in cross-validation and 80%/75% in testing. No statistical method was used to set the sample size in advance, and investigators knew the group allocation. In validation, the model predicted progression to ophthalmopathy a median of about 6.5 months before onset, with about 64% sensitivity and more than 72% specificity.

TCR beta CDR3 regions were amplified from RNA transcripts. A first-round RT-PCR of the TCR CDR3 used the HTBI primer set with the Qiagen OneStep RT-PCR kit. Libraries were constructed in a second round of multiplex PCR, after which size selection and purification were performed. The libraries were sequenced on an Illumina HiSeq2000 using paired-end 100 bp reads. In the source study's methods: SOAPnuke was used to process the raw data, removing reads that contained adapters or uncalled bases, had a mean Phred below 15, or lacked an exact match to the constant primer or identifier. COPE v1.2.5 was used to merge high-quality paired reads, and clonotypes were defined as unique nucleotide sequences. MiTCR v1.1 was used to align the clonotypes against IMGT TRBV, TRBD and TRBJ reference segments. Only V-J combinations with frequency above 0.0001, covering approximately 99% of repertoires, were analysed. The TCS score was defined as the ratio of F50 (clonal expansion) to E x V (chaos), calculated using BLOSUM62-based TCRdist between CDR3 peptides within each V-J. Welch's t-statistics and random forest reduced 500 to 650 V-J features to roughly 13, which were used in a naive Bayes classifier (R e1071). TCRdb's own reprocessing of the public reads used fastp at Q25 and MiXCR and kept productive beta chains. Identical CDR3 proteins give one entry, which carries the most common genes and DNA. The V and J calls come from TCRdb's annotation, not from the publication. The sample contains fewer than 700,000 distinct CDR3 sequences, 15% to 20% of them found a single time. 17% of the sample is held by the ten biggest clonotypes.

Ophthalmopathy patients had moderately to severely active disease, with a Clinical Activity Score of 3 or more, a NOSPECS grade of 4 or more, and a disease duration of less than 3 months. The study excluded patients with uncontrolled infections, other autoimmune diseases, pregnancy or lactation. Clinical symptoms, serum thyroxine and TRAb, thyroid ultrasound, and orbital computed tomography formed the basis for the diagnoses. PBMCs were isolated from around 10 ml of fresh peripheral blood by Ficoll-Paque density gradient centrifugation. Trizol reagent was used to extract total RNA, and RNA quality was then checked on an Agilent 2100 Bioanalyzer. Many counts were recorded for this clonotype. This clone's antigen is unknown. No much larger clonotype is one base removed from it; base qualities were not supplied. The germline V gene provides CDR1 SGHVS and CDR2 FQNEAQ. The CDR3 has 14 amino acids, counting the end cysteine and phenylalanine. The read is trimmed to its CDR3 DNA, 42 bases read in frame from base 1. Trimming removed 4 bases from V and 5 bases from J, leaving 12 bases between the germline ends.

This clonotype originated in a young woman with Graves' ophthalmopathy. The rearranged chain carries TRBV7-8 and TRBJ1-5, with a weak D call of TRBD1 (5 bases match). What was sequenced was blood. The CDR3 region: CASSSTVEDQPQHF. In nucleotides, the sequence is TGTGCCAGCAGCTCGACAGTCGAGGATCAGCCCCAGCATTTT.